These 25 T cell receptor beta chains were all obtained from the same sample, sequenced in a study of T cell responses to AZD1222 COVID-19 vaccine listed by TCRdb under 2021. The meaning of the sample's time point label: baseline before first vaccination. Libraries were constructed by the immunoSEQ multiplex PCR assay. The table was pulled from immuneACCESS by TCRdb, which kept in-frame rearrangements only. Such tables lose some clones; where checked, under half of the loss comes from unresolved V genes, and the rest has no known cause. The sample includes approximately 120,000 clones, with roughly 88% observed a single time. Approximately 17% of the sample comes from the top ten. This specimen was peripheral blood, taken on day 0 of AZD1222 vaccination. The receptors were gathered from an adult in good health.

CDR3 sequence (DNA): TGTGCCAGCAGCCTCGGAGGGCCCTATGGCTACACCTTC. This codes for CASSLGGPYGYTF. V gene TRBV7-9 combines with J gene TRBJ1-2, with D uncertain. The CDR3 spans 13 residues. V was pared by 5 bases and J by 4 bases, with 11 bases between. CDR1 is SEHNR and CDR2 is FQNEAQ in the germline V gene (reference sequence).

Only one count was recorded for this clone. The rearrangement uses TRBV21-1 and TRBJ2-3; the table's D call of TRBD1 was not tested on the DNA. TRBV21-1 is reported as a pseudogene. This CDR3 region has 17 residues. Here the CDR3 reads CASSKARTAPCTDTQYF. The DNA for the CDR3 is TGTGCCAGCAGCAAAGCGCGTACAGCCCCCTGCACAGATACGCAGTATTTT.

V is TRBV3-1 (or the pseudogene TRBV3-2) and J is TRBJ1-2, with TRBD1 matching over 8 bases. V dropped 3 bases and J dropped 7; count of bases not matched to a gene: 10. This CDR3 region has 15 residues. Germline lookup yields CDR1 LGHDT and CDR2 YNNKEL (reference sequence). The chain's CDR3 is CASSQGDRSWGGYTF. CDR3 coding DNA: TGTGCCAGCAGCCAGGGGGACAGGTCTTGGGGTGGCTACACCTTC.

The genes are TRBV6-4 and TRBJ2-7; TRBD2 aligns across 9 bases. CDR1 is MRHNA and CDR2 is SNTAGT in the germline V gene. This CDR3 contains 16 residues. The ends lost 6 bases at V and 2 bases at J; junction bases unmatched: 11. The CDR3: CASSPRGGFPPYEQYF. For the CDR3, the DNA is TGTGCCAGCAGCCCGCGGGGGGGTTTTCCCCCCTACGAGCAGTACTTC.

This chain connects TRBV28 to TRBJ1-5, with D perhaps TRBD1 (5 bases). CDR3 length equals 16 residues. Deletions cut 5 bases from V and 2 bases from J, with 16 bases between. Germline V CDR1 and CDR2: MDHEN, SYDVKM. The CDR3 nucleotides are TGTGCCAGCAGTCCCCCGGGGGGGACGGGCAATCAGCCCCAGCATTTT. It is translated as CASSPPGGTGNQPQHF.

The chain uses TRBV15 and TRBJ2-7; D ambiguous. V lost 5 bases, J lost 2 bases, and 16 bases lay in between. Germline-derived CDR1 and CDR2 are LNHNV and YYDKDF (reference sequence). The length of the CDR3 is 15 residues. The CDR3 is CATSFETDPTYEQYF. CDR3 in DNA: TGTGCCACCAGCTTCGAAACAGACCCCACCTACGAGCAGTACTTC.

The V call is TRBV30, the J call TRBJ2-2; D is ambiguous. Looked up from germline, CDR1 is GTSNPN and CDR2 is SVGIG (reference sequence). The CDR3 loop spans 12 amino acids. Trimming left V 5 bases short and J 9 bases short, with 13 bases between. CDR3 DNA: TGTGCCTGGGGGTTCGCGGCCAGGGAGCTGTTTTTT. It specifies CAWGFAARELFF.

The rearrangement joins TRBV18 to TRBJ2-1; TRBD2 is a possible D gene (6 bases). Germline loops: CDR1 KGHSH, CDR2 LQKENI. Trimming took off 5 bases at V and 0 bases at J, with 11 bases between the two ends. This CDR3 contains 15 residues. CDR3 nucleotides: TGTGCCAGCTCAAGGGACGGGAGCTCCTACAATGAGCAGTTCTTC. This codes for CASSRDGSSYNEQFF.

The sample holds one count of this clone. The chain has TRBV6-5 and TRBJ1-2; no definite D call. Deletions cut 6 bases from V and 7 bases from J, with 9 bases between. There are 11 residues in the CDR3. From germline, CDR1 is MNHEY and CDR2 SVGAGI. Written as DNA, the CDR3 is TGTGCCAGCAGAGAGACCGGTGGCTACACCTTC. Its translation is CASRETGGYTF.

The chain recombines TRBV5-4 with TRBJ2-3; D call uncertain. Trimming took off 3 bases at V and 2 bases at J, with 16 bases between the two ends. Germline CDR1 and CDR2: SGHNT and YYREEE (reference sequence). The CDR3 length is 16 residues. CDR3 protein: CASSSPNLYYTDTQYF. CDR3 nucleotides: TGTGCCAGCAGCTCGCCCAACCTTTACTACACAGATACGCAGTATTTT.

This clone was counted between two and nine times. The chain is built from TRBV28 and TRBJ1-3; 9 nucleotides agree with TRBD1. Germline V gene data show CDR1 as MDHEN and CDR2 as SYDVKM. The ends lost 6 bases at V and 2 bases at J; junction bases unmatched: 5. The CDR3 sequence is 15 residues long. The CDR3 sequence is CASRRDRVTGNTIYF. The DNA for the CDR3 is TGTGCCAGCAGACGGGACAGGGTCACTGGAAACACCATATATTTT.

J is TRBJ1-1 and V is TRBV3-1 (or the pseudogene TRBV3-2); TRBD1 matches at 8 bases. Germline V gives CDR1 LGHDT, CDR2 YNNKEL (reference sequence). The V and J ends lost 3 bases and 10 bases, in that order; junction bases with no gene match: 13. This CDR3 spans 15 amino acids. CDR3 nucleotide sequence: TGTGCCAGCAGCCACTTCAAAAGTCAGGGACAGGTAGCTTTCTTT. Its protein product is CASSHFKSQGQVAFF.

The chain recombines TRBV11-1 with TRBJ2-3; weak D call: TRBD1 (6 bases). Germline CDR1 reads SGHAT; CDR2 reads FQDESV (reference sequence). CDR3 length: 15 residues. V was clipped by 3 bases and J by 2 bases, with 12 bases between them. In DNA, the CDR3 is TGTGCCAGCAGCTTGAGGACAGACGACACAGATACGCAGTATTTT. Translation: CASSLRTDDTDTQYF.

J is TRBJ2-2 and V is TRBV9; either TRBD1 or TRBD2 may supply D (5 bases each). Trimming left V 0 bases short and J 3 bases short, with 27 bases between. Germline CDR1 reads SGDLS; CDR2 reads YYNGEE. The CDR3 loop spans 21 amino acids. This chain's CDR3 is CASSVEPRVGVGPGDTGELFF. Here the CDR3 DNA reads TGTGCCAGCAGCGTAGAACCCAGAGTGGGGGTAGGGCCTGGTGACACCGGGGAGCTGTTTTTT.

The chain carries TRBV29-1 and TRBJ1-1, with D perhaps TRBD1 (5 bases). V lost 5 bases and J 0 bases, leaving 13 bases between the germline ends. Germline V gene data show CDR1 as SQVTM and CDR2 as ANQGSEA. CDR3 length: 14 amino acids. The CDR3 sequence is CSVTSTVLNTEAFF. Written as DNA, the CDR3 is TGCAGCGTTACATCGACAGTTCTGAACACTGAAGCTTTCTTT.

This rearrangement joins TRBV7-2 to TRBJ2-7, with 9 positions matching TRBD1. The V gene's germline CDR1 is SGHTA and CDR2 FQGNSA. The CDR3 runs to 14 residues. J gave up 2 bases and V 3 bases, and 2 bases lay outside the gene matches. The CDR3 reads CASSLGQGAYEQYF. In DNA, the CDR3 is TGTGCCAGCAGCTTGGGACAGGGAGCCTACGAGCAGTACTTC.

The rearrangement links TRBV7-7 to TRBJ2-3; D not certain. Trimming pared 5 bases from V and 7 bases from J, leaving 13 bases between. Germline V gene sequence: CDR1 SSHAT, CDR2 FNYEAQ (reference sequence). This CDR3 is 13 amino acids long. CDR3 sequence: CASSTRPDNTQYF. The CDR3 bases are TGTGCCAGCAGCACCAGACCTGACAATACGCAGTATTTT.

This clone was seen a handful of times. The chain couples TRBV5-4 to TRBJ1-1, with 7 bases lining up with TRBD1. Per the germline V gene, CDR1 is SGHNT and CDR2 is YYREEE (reference sequence). This CDR3 has 16 amino acids. V shed 5 bases and J 0 bases; nucleotides not matched to a gene: 10. The CDR3 nucleotides read TGTGCCAGCAGTCCCTCAGGGGGGGGGATGAACACTGAAGCTTTCTTT. It codes for CASSPSGGGMNTEAFF.

The V gene is TRBV19, the J gene TRBJ2-3; no firm D call. Looked up from germline, CDR1 is LNHDA and CDR2 is SQIVND (reference sequence). V lost 8 bases to trimming and J lost 8 bases, with 17 bases between them. This CDR3 is 13 amino acids long. Written as DNA, the CDR3 is TGTGCCAGTGGTGGCAGTTGGTTAGGTACGCAGTATTTT. Amino acids: CASGGSWLGTQYF.

This chain uses TRBV10-1 with TRBJ1-3; weak D call: TRBD1 (5 bases). CDR3 length equals 15 residues. V was clipped by 2 bases and J by 1 base, with 9 bases between them. The germline CDR1 and CDR2 sequences are WNHNN and SYGVQD (reference sequence). Here the CDR3 DNA reads TGCGCCAGCAGTGAGGGCGGGGGTTCTGGAAACACCATATATTTT. It specifies CASSEGGGSGNTIYF.

The chain uses TRBV7-9 and TRBJ2-5; maybe TRBD2 (6 bases). With 1 base removed from V and 7 bases from J, the gap between germline ends came to 13 bases. The CDR3 loop spans 14 amino acids. The germline gives CDR1 SEHNR, CDR2 FQNEAQ (reference sequence). The CDR3 loop is CASSLGGVTTTQYF. The CDR3 nucleotides read TGTGCCAGCAGCTTAGGCGGGGTGACGACGACCCAGTACTTC.

This chain links TRBV6-5 with TRBJ2-2, with 7 bases aligning to TRBD1. Losses at the gene ends were 2 bases for V and 4 bases for J; bases not matched to a gene: 7. The germline CDR1 and CDR2 sequences are MNHEY and SVGAGI. CDR3 size: 16 residues. The CDR3 coding sequence is TGTGCCAGCAGTTACGGCGCAGGGGGTTTCACCGGGGAGCTGTTTTTT. Translated: CASSYGAGGFTGELFF.

The gene calls are TRBV19 and TRBJ2-1; 7 bases match TRBD1. With V trimmed by 6 bases and J by 12 bases, 11 bases remained unmatched. The CDR3 is 13 amino acids. Germline values: CDR1 LNHDA, CDR2 SQIVND (reference sequence). CDR3 region: CASRPGAGGMQFF. The CDR3 DNA reads as TGTGCCAGTAGGCCTGGGGCAGGGGGAATGCAGTTCTTC. Full variable domain (outside the CDR3, taken from reference TRBV19 and TRBJ2-1): DGGITQSPKYLFRKEGQNVTLSCEQNLNHDAMYWYRQDPGQGLRLIYYSQIVNDFQKGDIAEGYSVSREKKESFPLTVTSAQKNPTAFYLCASRPGAGGMQFFGPGTRLTVL.

This sequence joins TRBV18 and TRBJ2-5, with 7 bases that match TRBD1. The CDR3 has 16 amino acids. The V gene end was trimmed by 1 base and the J gene end by 5 bases; junction bases not matched to a gene: 10. Germline values: CDR1 KGHSH, CDR2 LQKENI. DNA for the CDR3: TGTGCCAGCTCACCACGGGCCCAACAGGGGCGTGAGACCCAGTACTTC. Translation gives CASSPRAQQGRETQYF.

The rearrangement links TRBV19 to TRBJ1-1; D possibly corresponds to TRBD1 (6 bases). This CDR3 is built from 16 residues. CDR1 and CDR2 from the germline V gene are LNHDA and SQIVND (reference sequence). Deletions cut 5 bases from V and 0 bases from J, with 16 bases between. The CDR3 nucleotides read TGTGCCAGTAGTCTAGGGGGAAGGGAACTGAACACTGAAGCTTTCTTT. This gives the protein CASSLGGRELNTEAFF.